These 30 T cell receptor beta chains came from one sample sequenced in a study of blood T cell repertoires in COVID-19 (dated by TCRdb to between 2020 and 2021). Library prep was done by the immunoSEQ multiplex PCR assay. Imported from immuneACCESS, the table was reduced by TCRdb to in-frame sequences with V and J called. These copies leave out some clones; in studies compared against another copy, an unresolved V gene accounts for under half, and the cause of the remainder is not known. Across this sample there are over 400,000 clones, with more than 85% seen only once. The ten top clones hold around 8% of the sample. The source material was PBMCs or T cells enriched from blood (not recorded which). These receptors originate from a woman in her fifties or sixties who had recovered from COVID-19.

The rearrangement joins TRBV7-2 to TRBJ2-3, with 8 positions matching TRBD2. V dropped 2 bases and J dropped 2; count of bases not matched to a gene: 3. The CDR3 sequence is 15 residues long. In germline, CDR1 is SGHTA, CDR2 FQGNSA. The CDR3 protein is CASSLLAGYTDTQYF. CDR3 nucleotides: TGTGCCAGCAGCTTACTAGCGGGTTACACAGATACGCAGTATTTT.

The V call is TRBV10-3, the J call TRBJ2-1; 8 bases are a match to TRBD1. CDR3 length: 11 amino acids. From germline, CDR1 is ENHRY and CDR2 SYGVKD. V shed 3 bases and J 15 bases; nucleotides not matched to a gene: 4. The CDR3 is CAISDGTGGFF. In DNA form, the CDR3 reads TGTGCCATCAGTGACGGGACAGGCGGGTTCTTC.

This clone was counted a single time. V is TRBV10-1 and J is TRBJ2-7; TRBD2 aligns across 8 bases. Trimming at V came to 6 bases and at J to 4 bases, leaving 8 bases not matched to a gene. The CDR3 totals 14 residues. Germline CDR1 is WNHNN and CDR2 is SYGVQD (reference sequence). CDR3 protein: CASSPGGLGYEQYF. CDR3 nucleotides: TGCGCCAGCAGCCCGGGGGGGCTAGGGTACGAGCAGTACTTC.

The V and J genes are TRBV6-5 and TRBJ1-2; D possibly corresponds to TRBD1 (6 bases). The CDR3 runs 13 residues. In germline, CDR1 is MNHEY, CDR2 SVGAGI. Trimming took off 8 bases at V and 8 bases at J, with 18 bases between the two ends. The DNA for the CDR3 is TGTGCCAGCGAGGAACAGGGACGAACGGGCTACACCTTC. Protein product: CASEEQGRTGYTF.

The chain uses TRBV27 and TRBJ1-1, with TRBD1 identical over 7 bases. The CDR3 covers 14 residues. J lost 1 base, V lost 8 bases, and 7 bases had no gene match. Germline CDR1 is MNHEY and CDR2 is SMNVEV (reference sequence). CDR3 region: CASLNSGGNTEAFF. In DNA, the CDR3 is TGTGCCAGCCTTAACTCAGGGGGGAACACTGAAGCTTTCTTT.

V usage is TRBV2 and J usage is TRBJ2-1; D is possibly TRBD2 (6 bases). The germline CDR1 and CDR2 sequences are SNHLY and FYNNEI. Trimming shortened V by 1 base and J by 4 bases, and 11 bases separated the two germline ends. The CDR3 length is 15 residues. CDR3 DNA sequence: TGTGCCAGCAGTGAAGAAGGTAGCGGTTACAATGAGCAGTTCTTC. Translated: CASSEEGSGYNEQFF.

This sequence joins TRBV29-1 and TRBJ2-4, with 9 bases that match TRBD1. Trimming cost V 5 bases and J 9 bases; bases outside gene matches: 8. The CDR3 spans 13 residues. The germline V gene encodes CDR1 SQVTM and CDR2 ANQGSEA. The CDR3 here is CSVYRGQGGIQYF. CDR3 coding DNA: TGCAGCGTTTACAGGGGACAGGGAGGCATTCAGTACTTC.

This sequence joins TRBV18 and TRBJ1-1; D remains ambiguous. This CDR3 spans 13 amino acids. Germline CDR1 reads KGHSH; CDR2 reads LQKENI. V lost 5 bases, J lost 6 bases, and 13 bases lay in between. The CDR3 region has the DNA TGTGCCAGCTCAACTCTGGGAGCCGCTGAAGCTTTCTTT. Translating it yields CASSTLGAAEAFF.

This chain's CDR3 is CASTREALGTGELFF. CDR3 bases: TGTGCCAGCACCAGGGAAGCCCTTGGGACCGGGGAGCTGTTTTTT. The J gene is TRBJ2-2, the V gene TRBV6-6; D is possibly TRBD1 (5 bases). Trimming removed 7 bases from V and 5 bases from J, with 17 bases in between. Germline V gives CDR1 MNHNY, CDR2 SVGAGI (reference sequence). The CDR3 is 15 amino acids.

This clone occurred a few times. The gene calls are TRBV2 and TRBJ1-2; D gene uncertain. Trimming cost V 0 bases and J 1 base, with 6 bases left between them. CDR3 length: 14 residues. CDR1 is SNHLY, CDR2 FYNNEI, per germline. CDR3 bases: TGTGCCAGCAGTGAAGCGGGCTTTAACTATGGCTACACCTTC. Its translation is CASSEAGFNYGYTF.

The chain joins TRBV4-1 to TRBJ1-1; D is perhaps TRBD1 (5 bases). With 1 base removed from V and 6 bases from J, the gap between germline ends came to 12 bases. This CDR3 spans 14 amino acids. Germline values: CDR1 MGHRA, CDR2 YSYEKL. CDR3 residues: CASSQGSRAAEAFF. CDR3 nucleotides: TGCGCCAGCAGCCAAGGAAGCAGGGCCGCTGAAGCTTTCTTT.

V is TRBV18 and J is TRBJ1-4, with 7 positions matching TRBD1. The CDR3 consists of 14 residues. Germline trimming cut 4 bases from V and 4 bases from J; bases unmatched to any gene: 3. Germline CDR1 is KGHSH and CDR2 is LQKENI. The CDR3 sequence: CASSLQGFNEKLFF. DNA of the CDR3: TGTGCCAGCTCACTACAGGGGTTTAATGAAAAACTGTTTTTT.

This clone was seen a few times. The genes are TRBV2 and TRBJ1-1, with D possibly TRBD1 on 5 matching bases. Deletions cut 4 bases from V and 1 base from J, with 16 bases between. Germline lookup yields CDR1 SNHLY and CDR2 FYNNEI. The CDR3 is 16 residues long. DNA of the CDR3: TGTGCCAGCAGTGGGATTTTAAGGGGTGGGAACACTGAAGCTTTCTTT. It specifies CASSGILRGGNTEAFF.

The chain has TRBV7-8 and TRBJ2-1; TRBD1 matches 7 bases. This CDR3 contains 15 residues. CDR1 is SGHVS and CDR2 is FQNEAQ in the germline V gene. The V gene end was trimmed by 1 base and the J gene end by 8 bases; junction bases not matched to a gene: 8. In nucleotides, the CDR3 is TGTGCCAGCAGCTTAGGTGGCAGGGGGATGTATGAGCAGTTCTTC. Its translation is CASSLGGRGMYEQFF.

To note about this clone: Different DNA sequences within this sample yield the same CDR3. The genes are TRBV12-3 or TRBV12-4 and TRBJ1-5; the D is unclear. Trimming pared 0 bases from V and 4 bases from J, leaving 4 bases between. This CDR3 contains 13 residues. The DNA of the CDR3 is TGTGCCAGCAGTTTAGCCAGAAATCAGCCCCAGCATTTT. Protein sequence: CASSLARNQPQHF.

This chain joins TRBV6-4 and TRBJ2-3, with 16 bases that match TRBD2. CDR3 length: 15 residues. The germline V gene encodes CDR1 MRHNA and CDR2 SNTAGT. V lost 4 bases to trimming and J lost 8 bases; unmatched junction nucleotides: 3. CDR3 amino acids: CASSAGTSGGGTQYF. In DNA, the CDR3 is TGTGCCAGCAGTGCCGGGACTAGCGGGGGGGGTACGCAGTATTTT.

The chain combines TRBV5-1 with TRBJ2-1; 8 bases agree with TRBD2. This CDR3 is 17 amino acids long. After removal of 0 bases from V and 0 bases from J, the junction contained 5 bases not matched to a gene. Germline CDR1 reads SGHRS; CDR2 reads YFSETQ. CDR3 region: CASSLAGGGSSYNEQFF. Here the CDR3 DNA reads TGCGCCAGCAGCTTGGCCGGCGGGGGGAGCTCCTACAATGAGCAGTTCTTC.

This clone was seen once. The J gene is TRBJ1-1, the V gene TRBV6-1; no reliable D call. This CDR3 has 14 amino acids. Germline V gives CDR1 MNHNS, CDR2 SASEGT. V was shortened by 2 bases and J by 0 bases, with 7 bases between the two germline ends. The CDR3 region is CASSEQTMNTEAFF. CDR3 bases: TGTGCCAGCAGTGAACAGACTATGAACACTGAAGCTTTCTTT.

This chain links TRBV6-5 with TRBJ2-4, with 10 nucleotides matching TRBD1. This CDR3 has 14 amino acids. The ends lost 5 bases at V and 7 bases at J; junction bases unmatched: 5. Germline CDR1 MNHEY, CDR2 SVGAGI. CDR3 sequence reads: CASSLDRGLNIQYF. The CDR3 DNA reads TGTGCCAGCAGTCTCGACAGGGGGCTGAACATTCAGTACTTC.

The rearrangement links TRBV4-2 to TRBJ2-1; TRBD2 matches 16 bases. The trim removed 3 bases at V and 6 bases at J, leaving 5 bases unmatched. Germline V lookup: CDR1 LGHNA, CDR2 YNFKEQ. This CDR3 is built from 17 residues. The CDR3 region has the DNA TGTGCCAGCAGCCACGGGACTAGCGGGGGGGCCCGCAATGAGCAGTTCTTC. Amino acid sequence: CASSHGTSGGARNEQFF.

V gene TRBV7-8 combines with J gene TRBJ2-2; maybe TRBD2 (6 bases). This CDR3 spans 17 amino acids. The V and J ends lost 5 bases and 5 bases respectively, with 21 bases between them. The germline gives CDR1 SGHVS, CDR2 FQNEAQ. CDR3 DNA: TGTGCCAGCAGCCCGAAGGAGGGAATTTTTTTAACCGGGGAGCTGTTTTTT. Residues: CASSPKEGIFLTGELFF. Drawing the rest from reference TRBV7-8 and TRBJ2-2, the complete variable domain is GAGVSQSPRYKVAKRGQDVALRCDPISGHVSLFWYQQALGQGPEFLTYFQNEAQLDKSGLPSDRFFAERPEGSVSTLKIQRTQQEDSAVYLCASSPKEGIFLTGELFFGEGSRLTVL.

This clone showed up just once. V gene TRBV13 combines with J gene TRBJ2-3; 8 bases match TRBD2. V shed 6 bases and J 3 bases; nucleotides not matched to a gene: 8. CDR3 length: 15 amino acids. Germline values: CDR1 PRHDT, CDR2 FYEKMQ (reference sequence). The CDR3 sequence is CASRDGAGGTDTQYF. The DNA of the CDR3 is TGTGCCAGCAGAGACGGGGCGGGGGGAACAGATACGCAGTATTTT.

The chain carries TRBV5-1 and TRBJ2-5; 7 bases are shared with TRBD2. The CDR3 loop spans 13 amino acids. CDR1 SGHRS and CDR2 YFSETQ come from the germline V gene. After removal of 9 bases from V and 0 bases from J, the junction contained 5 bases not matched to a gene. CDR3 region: CATRRGDQETQYF. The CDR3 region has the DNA TGCGCCACCAGACGGGGGGACCAAGAGACCCAGTACTTC. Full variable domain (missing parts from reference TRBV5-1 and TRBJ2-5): KAGVTQTPRYLIKTRGQQVTLSCSPISGHRSVSWYQQTPGQGLQFLFEYFSETQRNKGNFPGRFSGRQFSNSRSEMNVSTLELGDSALYLCATRRGDQETQYFGPGTRLLVL.

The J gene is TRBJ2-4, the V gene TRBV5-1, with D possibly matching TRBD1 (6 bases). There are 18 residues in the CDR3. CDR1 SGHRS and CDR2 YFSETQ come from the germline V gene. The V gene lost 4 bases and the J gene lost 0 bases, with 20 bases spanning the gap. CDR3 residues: CASSLRPQGPEAKNIQYF. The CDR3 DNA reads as TGCGCCAGCAGCCTTCGCCCACAGGGTCCGGAAGCCAAAAACATTCAGTACTTC. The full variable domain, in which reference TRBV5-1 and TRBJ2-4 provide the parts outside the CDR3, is KAGVTQTPRYLIKTRGQQVTLSCSPISGHRSVSWYQQTPGQGLQFLFEYFSETQRNKGNFPGRFSGRQFSNSRSEMNVSTLELGDSALYLCASSLRPQGPEAKNIQYFGAGTRLSVL.

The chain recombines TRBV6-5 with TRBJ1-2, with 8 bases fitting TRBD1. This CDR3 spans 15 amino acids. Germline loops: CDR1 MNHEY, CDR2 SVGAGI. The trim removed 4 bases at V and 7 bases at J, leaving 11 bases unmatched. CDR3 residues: CASSSMGRGQAGYTF. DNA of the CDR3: TGTGCCAGCAGTTCAATGGGCAGGGGGCAGGCTGGCTACACCTTC.

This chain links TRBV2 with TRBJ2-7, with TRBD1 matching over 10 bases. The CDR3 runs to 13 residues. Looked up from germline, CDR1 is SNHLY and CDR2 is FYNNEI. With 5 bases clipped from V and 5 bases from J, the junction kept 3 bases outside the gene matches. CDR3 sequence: CASSWTGGNEQYV. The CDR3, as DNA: TGTGCCAGCAGTTGGACAGGGGGGAACGAGCAGTACGTC.

Here the CDR3 reads CASTTSGYTDTQYF. In nucleotides, the CDR3 is TGTGCCAGCACGACTAGCGGTTACACAGATACGCAGTATTTT. The chain couples TRBV2 to TRBJ2-3, with 9 bases fitting TRBD2. CDR3 size: 14 residues. After removal of 7 bases from V and 2 bases from J, the junction contained 4 bases not matched to a gene. Germline V gives CDR1 SNHLY, CDR2 FYNNEI.

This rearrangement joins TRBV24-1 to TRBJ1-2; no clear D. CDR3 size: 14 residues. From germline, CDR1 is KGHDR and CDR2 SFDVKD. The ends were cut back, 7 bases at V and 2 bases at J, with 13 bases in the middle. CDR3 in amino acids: CATSPVDRNYGYTF. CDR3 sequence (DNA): TGTGCCACCAGCCCCGTTGATAGAAACTATGGCTACACCTTC.

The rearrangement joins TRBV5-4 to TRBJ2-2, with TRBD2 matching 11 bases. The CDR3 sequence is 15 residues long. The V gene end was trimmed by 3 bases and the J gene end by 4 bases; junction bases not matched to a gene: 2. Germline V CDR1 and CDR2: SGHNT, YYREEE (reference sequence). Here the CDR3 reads CASSWGTSGTGELFF. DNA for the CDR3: TGTGCCAGCAGCTGGGGGACTAGCGGCACCGGGGAGCTGTTTTTT.

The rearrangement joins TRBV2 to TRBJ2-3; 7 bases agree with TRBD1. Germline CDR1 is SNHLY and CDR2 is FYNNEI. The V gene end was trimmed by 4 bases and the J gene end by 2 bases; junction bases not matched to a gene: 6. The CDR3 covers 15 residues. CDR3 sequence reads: CASSVDRALTDTQYF. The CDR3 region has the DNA TGTGCCAGCAGTGTTGACAGGGCACTCACAGATACGCAGTATTTT.